A selection of T cell receptor beta chains follows, all from one sample in a study of T cell responses to AZD1222 COVID-19 vaccine. TCRdb's copy holds only in-frame clones and misses some; the assay was immunoSEQ multiplex PCR. Here the sample spans about 170,000 clones, around nine tenths being singletons. Sequencing used peripheral blood, obtained on day 0 of AZD1222 vaccination. The receptors stem from an adult in good health. The CDR3 runs from the conserved cysteine through the conserved F or W. A D gene is named only where the DNA matches it firmly. Some rows mark clone size as missing; the rest say once, few, many or name a class of expanded clone.

v_gene,j_gene,abundance,d_gene,CDR3aa,CDR3nt
TRBV6-5,TRBJ2-7,NA,TRBD1,CACSGTGTYEQYF,TGTGCCTGTTCCGGGACAGGGACCTACGAGCAGTACTTC
TRBV9,TRBJ1-1,NA,NA,CASSVAGRLGAEAFF,TGTGCCAGCAGCGTAGCGGGGCGGTTGGGAGCTGAAGCTTTCTTT
TRBV5-8,TRBJ2-7,once,TRBD1,CASSFSRTGLLTYEQYF,TGTGCCAGCAGCTTCTCCAGGACAGGGTTACTCACCTACGAGCAGTACTTC
TRBV10-1,TRBJ2-1,NA,TRBD2,CASSEGGLAGVYIPNYNEQFF,TGCGCCAGCAGTGAGGGGGGACTAGCGGGAGTTTATATCCCCAACTACAATGAGCAGTTCTTC
TRBV30,TRBJ2-5,NA,NA,CAWSVLHTAKTQYF,TGTGCCTGGAGTGTACTACATACGGCAAAGACCCAGTACTTC
TRBV19,TRBJ2-3,once,TRBD2,CATRERGRTDTQYF,TGTGCCACTAGGGAGCGGGGACGCACAGATACGCAGTATTTT
TRBV19,TRBJ1-4,NA,NA,CASGFGGTGEKLFF,TGTGCCAGTGGCTTCGGGGGGACGGGTGAAAAACTGTTTTTT
TRBV7-9,TRBJ1-2,NA,NA,CASSSPGTIGTVEYGYTF,TGTGCCAGCAGCTCCCCCGGGACGATCGGGACGGTTGAATATGGCTACACCTTC
TRBV5-6,TRBJ2-1,once,NA,CASSPLREPYNEQFF,TGTGCCAGCAGCCCTTTGAGGGAACCCTACAATGAGCAGTTCTTC
TRBV6-5,TRBJ1-1,NA,NA,CASSYSTGLNTEAFF,TGTGCCAGCAGTTACTCAACAGGATTGAACACTGAAGCTTTCTTT
TRBV7-9,TRBJ1-3,NA,NA,CASSPPSISGNTIYF,TGTGCCAGCAGCCCGCCTAGCATCTCTGGAAACACCATATATTTT
TRBV20-1,TRBJ2-5,NA,NA,CSASRLLKETQYF,TGCAGTGCTAGTCGGCTGTTAAAAGAGACCCAGTACTTC
TRBV7-3,TRBJ2-5,NA,TRBD2,CASSSGTSGETQYF,TGTGCCAGCAGCTCGGGGACTAGCGGGGAGACCCAGTACTTC
TRBV30,TRBJ2-2,NA,NA,CAWSVLGKNTGELFF,TGTGCCTGGAGTGTCTTAGGAAAGAACACCGGGGAGCTGTTTTTT
TRBV6-1,TRBJ2-7,NA,NA,CASSEMRLWSYEQYF,TGTGCCAGCAGTGAGATGAGATTATGGTCCTACGAGCAGTACTTC
TRBV12-5,TRBJ1-1,NA,NA,CASGAVIGGNTEAFF,TGTGCTAGTGGCGCCGTCATAGGGGGGAACACTGAAGCTTTCTTT
TRBV6-1,TRBJ1-2,once,NA,CASSESIFYGYTF,TGTGCCAGCAGTGAAAGTATATTCTATGGCTACACCTTC
TRBV7-9,TRBJ1-5,NA,NA,CASSLGQMNQPQHF,TGTGCCAGCAGCTTGGGGCAAATGAATCAGCCCCAGCATTTT
TRBV13,TRBJ1-3,NA,TRBD1,CASSLGGGGFGNTIYF,TGTGCCAGCAGCTTAGGAGGAGGGGGCTTCGGAAACACCATATATTTT
TRBV5-5,TRBJ2-3,NA,TRBD2,CASSLTQRGSTDTQYF,TGTGCCAGCAGCTTGACCCAGCGGGGCAGCACAGATACGCAGTATTTT
TRBV27,TRBJ1-2,NA,TRBD1,CASSTIGTGGNYGYTF,TGTGCCAGCAGTACTATCGGGACAGGGGGGAACTATGGCTACACCTTC
TRBV19,TRBJ1-1,NA,NA,CASRVRMNTEAFF,TGTGCCAGTAGGGTTAGGATGAACACTGAAGCTTTCTTT
TRBV5-1,TRBJ2-7,NA,TRBD1,CASSLYGTGADF,TGCGCCAGCAGCTTGTACGGGACAGGGGCCGATTTC
TRBV5-1,TRBJ2-2,NA,TRBD1,CASYRARQGNTGELFF,TGCGCCAGCTACCGAGCTAGACAGGGGAACACCGGGGAGCTGTTTTTT
TRBV10-2,TRBJ2-5,NA,TRBD1,CASSGVSGGMETQYF,TGCGCCAGCAGTGGGGTTTCAGGGGGCATGGAGACCCAGTACTTC
TRBV3-1/TRBV3-2,TRBJ1-4,NA,NA,CASSRRGVGVGEKLFF,TGTGCCAGCAGCCGGAGGGGGGTAGGCGTGGGAGAAAAACTGTTTTTT
TRBV30,TRBJ1-6,NA,NA,CAWSNAAGGSYNSPLHF,TGTGCCTGGAGTAACGCAGCGGGAGGCTCCTATAATTCACCCCTCCACTTT
TRBV5-7,TRBJ2-3,NA,NA,CASSSRDHVTDTQYF,TGTGCCAGCAGCTCTCGGGATCATGTTACAGATACGCAGTATTTT
TRBV12-3/TRBV12-4,TRBJ2-7,NA,TRBD1,CASSLANRGEQYF,TGTGCCAGCAGTTTAGCGAACAGGGGTGAGCAGTACTTC
TRBV7-9,TRBJ2-7,NA,NA,CASSFSYEQYF,TGTGCCAGCAGCTTTTCGTACGAGCAGTACTTC
TRBV5-6,TRBJ1-2,NA,NA,CASSRTGDYGYTF,TGTGCCAGCAGTCGAACAGGCGACTATGGCTACACCTTC
TRBV19,TRBJ2-3,NA,NA,CASSMNTDTQYF,TGTGCCAGTAGTATGAACACAGATACGCAGTATTTT
TRBV5-6,TRBJ1-1,NA,NA,CASSFGARNTEAFF,TGTGCCAGCAGCTTCGGGGCAAGGAACACTGAAGCTTTCTTT
TRBV7-6,TRBJ1-1,NA,NA,CASSLGQPNTEAFF,TGTGCCAGCAGCTTAGGACAGCCGAACACTGAAGCTTTCTTT
TRBV10-1,TRBJ2-2,NA,TRBD2,CASSEREEVGGELFF,TGCGCCAGCAGTGAACGGGAGGAGGTTGGCGGGGAGCTGTTTTTT
TRBV11-2,TRBJ1-2,NA,TRBD1,CASSPGQILKPNYGYTF,TGTGCCAGCAGCCCGGGACAGATATTAAAGCCTAACTATGGCTACACCTTC
TRBV5-1,TRBJ1-6,NA,NA,CASSPQGGAVNSPLHF,TGCGCCAGCAGTCCGCAAGGGGGGGCTGTTAATTCACCCCTCCACTTT
TRBV7-8,TRBJ2-6,NA,TRBD2,CASSQPGGLLSGANVLTF,TGTGCCAGCAGCCAGCCGGGAGGGCTTCTCTCTGGGGCCAACGTCCTGACTTTC
TRBV7-9,TRBJ2-7,once,NA,CASSFGESYEQYF,TGTGCCAGCAGCTTCGGGGAGTCCTACGAGCAGTACTTC
TRBV24-1,TRBJ1-1,NA,NA,CATSDFSGTEAFF,TGTGCCACCAGTGATTTTTCAGGGACTGAAGCTTTCTTT
TRBV30,TRBJ2-2,NA,TRBD1,CARKQGAFANTGELFF,TGTGCTCGGAAACAGGGGGCGTTCGCGAACACCGGGGAGCTGTTTTTT
TRBV5-4,TRBJ2-2,NA,TRBD1,CASSFLDGQGTGELFF,TGTGCCAGCAGCTTTCTAGATGGACAGGGGACCGGGGAGCTGTTTTTT